This T cell receptor beta chain appears in the sequencing data of a study of immune evolution from preneoplasia to lung adenocarcinoma. Study results and caveats: Later-stage lesions appeared to have more T cells, more diversity, less clonality. Normal lung had the highest top T cell clone frequencies.

Macro-dissection enriched premalignant or tumor cells before nucleic acid extraction. TCRdb keeps only in-frame clones here, not all; method: immunoSEQ multiplex PCR. The table includes around 8,000 clones, about 80% detected once. The ends were cut back, 8 bases at V and 0 bases at J, with 16 bases in the middle. This CDR3 has 15 residues. Looked up from germline, CDR1 is LNHDA and CDR2 is SQIVND (reference sequence). Notes on this clone: Its matching antigen is unknown.

The chain recombines TRBV19 with TRBJ1-1; a possible D gene is TRBD1 (5 bases). The sequence was collected from a person between 50 and 70 years old with lung adenocarcinoma. The sequenced material came from FFPE invasive lung adenocarcinoma tissue. CDR3 loop: CASRGWGELNTEAFF. The CDR3 coding sequence is TGTGCCAGTCGGGGTTGGGGGGAACTGAACACTGAAGCTTTCTTT. The whole variable domain, remainder taken from reference TRBV19 and TRBJ1-1, is DGGITQSPKYLFRKEGQNVTLSCEQNLNHDAMYWYRQDPGQGLRLIYYSQIVNDFQKGDIAEGYSVSREKKESFPLTVTSAQKNPTAFYLCASRGWGELNTEAFFGQGTRLTVV.